These 10 T cell receptor beta chains share one sample of origin, sequenced in a study of blood T cells in healthy people across ages. A sample-barcoded 5' primer and a J-beta primer mix were used in a second PCR of roughly 6 to 11 cycles. TCRdb reprocessed the 5' RACE reads via MiXCR and lists one record per CDR3 protein. Of 1 million to 1.2 million distinct CDR3 sequences in the sample, less than 45% are singletons; the top ten hold around 13%. The sequencing input was blood. The receptor set was obtained from a young man in good health.

V usage is TRBV6-6 and J usage is TRBJ1-5; D possibly corresponds to TRBD1 (5 bases). CDR3 size: 15 residues. With 8 bases removed from V and 7 bases from J, the gap between germline ends came to 21 bases. Germline V lookup: CDR1 MNHNY, CDR2 SVGAGI (reference sequence). The CDR3 DNA reads TGTGCCAGCCAGTCCGGGACGGCGGGGTGGCAGCCCCAGCATTTT. Its translation: CASQSGTAGWQPQHF.

The chain joins TRBV27 to TRBJ2-3; 8 bases agree with TRBD2. Germline V gives CDR1 MNHEY, CDR2 SMNVEV (reference sequence). The CDR3 covers 17 residues. Unmatched junction bases numbered 15, after V lost 4 bases and J lost 6 bases. Written as DNA, the CDR3 is TGTGCCAGCAGTTCCACACGGACGGGACTAGTCTTGGATACGCAGTATTTT. Its protein is CASSSTRTGLVLDTQYF.

CDR3 DNA: TGTGCCAGCAGCTGCGGCCTAGACACGAATGAAAAACTGTTTTTT. The encoded protein is CASSCGLDTNEKLFF. This sequence joins TRBV7-9 and TRBJ1-4; no reliable D call. The germline CDR1 and CDR2 sequences are SEHNR and FQNEAQ (reference sequence). This CDR3 region has 15 residues. V shed 4 bases and J shed 5 bases, with 14 bases lying between them.

The genes are TRBV3-1 and TRBJ1-2; D unclear. V was shortened by 4 bases and J by 8 bases, with 14 bases between the two germline ends. Germline V gene lookup returns CDR1 LGHDT and CDR2 YNNKEL (reference sequence). This CDR3 spans 13 amino acids. The CDR3 loop is CASSPMRYGGYTF. Written as DNA, the CDR3 is TGTGCCAGCAGCCCAATGCGCTATGGAGGCTACACCTTC.

The chain combines TRBV7-2 with TRBJ2-5; maybe TRBD2 (6 bases). The DNA end is more similar to TRBJ2-7, so the J call may be wrong. Germline V CDR1 and CDR2: SGHTA, FQGNSA. CDR3 length: 14 amino acids. The CDR3 loop is CASSLVGTGREQYF. DNA for the CDR3: TGTGCCAGCAGCTTAGTGGGGACTGGACGCGAGCAGTACTTC.

This chain connects TRBV12-3 or TRBV12-4 to TRBJ1-1, with no clear D. The CDR3 has 14 amino acids. Trimming left V 3 bases short and J 5 bases short, with 13 bases between. The CDR3 DNA is TGTGCCAGCAGTTTTCTGGGCTCGCGGACTGAAGCTTTCTTT. This gives the protein CASSFLGSRTEAFF.

In regard to this clonotype: Lacking the conserved final phenylalanine or tryptophan, this CDR3 likely reflects a read error. The J gene is TRBJ1-2, the V gene TRBV19; 10 nucleotides agree with TRBD1. CDR1 and CDR2 from the germline V gene are LNHDA and SQIVND (reference sequence). V shed 11 bases, J shed 4 bases, and the junction held 7 bases outside the gene matches. CDR3 length equals 13 residues. CDR3 sequence reads: CAGSRDRGYGYTL. CDR3 bases: TGTGCCGGATCCCGGGACAGGGGCTATGGCTACACCCTC.

The chain recombines TRBV24-1 with TRBJ2-1, with TRBD2 matching over 14 bases. Trimming removed 5 bases from V and 1 base from J; junction bases left unmatched: 3. The CDR3 covers 17 residues. The germline CDR1 and CDR2 sequences are KGHDR and SFDVKD. In nucleotides, the CDR3 is TGTGCCACCAGTGGGACTAGCGGGGGGATTTCCTACAATGAGCAGTTCTTC. Its protein product is CATSGTSGGISYNEQFF.

This clonotype was observed a few times. The gene calls are TRBV5-6 and TRBJ2-1; no clear D. CDR3 length: 16 residues. Between the trimmed V and J ends, which lost 1 base and 4 bases, there was a span of 15 bases. Germline-derived CDR1 and CDR2 are SGHDT and YYEEEE. CDR3 DNA: TGTGCCAGCAGCTTGAGCCTCCAGGATGAATACAATGAGCAGTTCTTC. It specifies CASSLSLQDEYNEQFF.

This clonotype was observed many times. The chain uses TRBV2 and TRBJ2-1; D is undetermined. Trimming left V 6 bases short and J 6 bases short, with 6 bases between. Germline V gives CDR1 SNHLY, CDR2 FYNNEI. The CDR3 runs 11 residues. The chain's CDR3 is CASRRTNEQFF. The CDR3 nucleotides are TGTGCCAGCAGACGAACCAATGAGCAGTTCTTC.